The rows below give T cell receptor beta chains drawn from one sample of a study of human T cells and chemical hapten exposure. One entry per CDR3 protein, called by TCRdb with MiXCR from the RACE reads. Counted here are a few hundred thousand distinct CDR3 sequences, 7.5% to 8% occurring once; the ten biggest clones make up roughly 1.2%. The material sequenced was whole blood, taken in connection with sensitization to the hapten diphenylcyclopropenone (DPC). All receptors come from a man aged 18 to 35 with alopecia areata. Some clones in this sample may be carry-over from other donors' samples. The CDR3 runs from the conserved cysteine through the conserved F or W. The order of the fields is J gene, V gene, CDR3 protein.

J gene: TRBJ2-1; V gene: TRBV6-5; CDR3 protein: CASSSGGRYNEQFF
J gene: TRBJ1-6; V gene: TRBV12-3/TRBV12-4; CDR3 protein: CASSSQGSYNSPLHF
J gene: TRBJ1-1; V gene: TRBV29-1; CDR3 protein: CSVEDKGVNTEAFF
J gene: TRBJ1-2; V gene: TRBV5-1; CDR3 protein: CASSLRFPIGVANYGYTF
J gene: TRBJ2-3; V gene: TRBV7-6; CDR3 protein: CASSFSGPRARTDTQYF
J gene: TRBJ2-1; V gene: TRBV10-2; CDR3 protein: CASSGLAGFQNEQFF
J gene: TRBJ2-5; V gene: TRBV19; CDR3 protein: CASNQQGARETQYF
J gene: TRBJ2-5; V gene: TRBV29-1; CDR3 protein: CSTREGQETQYF
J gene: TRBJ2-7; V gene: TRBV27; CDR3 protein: CASSPGTGGLYEQYF
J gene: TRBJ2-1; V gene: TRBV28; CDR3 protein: CASSFHTSGGYNEQFF
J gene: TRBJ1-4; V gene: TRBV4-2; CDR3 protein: CASSQGGPRPSSNEKLFF
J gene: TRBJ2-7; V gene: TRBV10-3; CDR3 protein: CAISEDGLEQYF
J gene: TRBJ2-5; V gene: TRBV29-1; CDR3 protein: CSVTGTGVETQYF
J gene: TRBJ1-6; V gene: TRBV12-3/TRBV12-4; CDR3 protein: CASRTGTGYNSPLHF
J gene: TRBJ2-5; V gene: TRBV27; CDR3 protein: CASSSRLAGSRQYF
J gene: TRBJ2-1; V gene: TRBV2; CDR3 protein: CASSAGLAGLYNEQFF
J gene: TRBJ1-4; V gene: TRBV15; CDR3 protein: CATSTGTGASLNEKLFF
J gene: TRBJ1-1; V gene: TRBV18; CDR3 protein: CASSPRDVDGTEAFF
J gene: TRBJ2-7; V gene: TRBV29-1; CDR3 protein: CSVGVTYEQYF
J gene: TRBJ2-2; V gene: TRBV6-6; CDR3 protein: CASFTNTGELFF
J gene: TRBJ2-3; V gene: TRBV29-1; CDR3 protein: CSATGLVSTDTQYF
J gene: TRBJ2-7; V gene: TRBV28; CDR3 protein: CASSQGGTGSYEQYF
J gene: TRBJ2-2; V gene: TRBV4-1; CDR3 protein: CASSQESGSNTGELFF
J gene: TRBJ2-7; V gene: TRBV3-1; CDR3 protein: CASSQGPGYEQYF
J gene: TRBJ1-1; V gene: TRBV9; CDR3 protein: CASSAQGPPTEAFF
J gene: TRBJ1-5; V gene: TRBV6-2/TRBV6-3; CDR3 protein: CASSERRGALLDSNQPQHF
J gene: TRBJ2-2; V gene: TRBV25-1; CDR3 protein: CASSIAGVTGELFF
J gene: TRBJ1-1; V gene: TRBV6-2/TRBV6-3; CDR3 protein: CASSYARNTEAFF
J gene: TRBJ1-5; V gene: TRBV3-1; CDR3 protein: CASSQESGSNQPQHF